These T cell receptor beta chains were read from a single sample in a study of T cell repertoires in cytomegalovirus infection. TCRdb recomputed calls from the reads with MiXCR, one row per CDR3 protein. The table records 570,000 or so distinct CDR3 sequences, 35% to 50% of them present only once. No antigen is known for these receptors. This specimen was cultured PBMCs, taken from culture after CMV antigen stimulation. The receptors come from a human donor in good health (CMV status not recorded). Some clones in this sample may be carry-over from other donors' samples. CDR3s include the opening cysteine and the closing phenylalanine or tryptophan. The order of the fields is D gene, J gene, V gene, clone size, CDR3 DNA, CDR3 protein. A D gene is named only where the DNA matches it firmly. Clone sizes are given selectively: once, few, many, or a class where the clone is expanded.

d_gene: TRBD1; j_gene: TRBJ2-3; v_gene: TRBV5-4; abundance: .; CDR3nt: TGTGCCGGCTCAGACAGGGGGCGCACAGATACGCAGTATTTT; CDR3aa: CAGSDRGRTDTQYF
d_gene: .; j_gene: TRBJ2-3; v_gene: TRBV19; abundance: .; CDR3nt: TGTGCCAGTAGTATTGGCAGCACAGATACGCAGTATTTT; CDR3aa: CASSIGSTDTQYF
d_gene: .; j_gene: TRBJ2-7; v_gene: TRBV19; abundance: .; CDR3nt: TGTGCCAGTAGTTGGGCGGAATCGTACGAGCAGTACTTC; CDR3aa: CASSWAESYEQYF
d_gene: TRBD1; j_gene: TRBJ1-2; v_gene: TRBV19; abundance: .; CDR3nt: TGTGCCACCCGGGACAGGAGGCATGGCTACACCTTC; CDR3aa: CATRDRRHGYTF
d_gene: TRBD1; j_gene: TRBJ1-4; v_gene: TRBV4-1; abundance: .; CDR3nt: TGCGCCAGCAGCCAAGAAAGCCTAGGACAGGCTAATGAAAAACTGTTTTTT; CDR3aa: CASSQESLGQANEKLFF
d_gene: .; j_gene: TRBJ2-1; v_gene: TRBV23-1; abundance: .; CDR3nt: TGCGCCAGCAGGCAACGGCGAATCGACAATGAGCAGTTCTTC; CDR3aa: CASRQRRIDNEQFF
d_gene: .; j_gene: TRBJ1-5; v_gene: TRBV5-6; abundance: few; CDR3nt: TGTGCCAGCAGCTTATATCCCAATTACAATCAGCCCCAGCATTTT; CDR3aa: CASSLYPNYNQPQHF
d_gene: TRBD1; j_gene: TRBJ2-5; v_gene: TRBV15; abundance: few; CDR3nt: TGTGCCACCAGCACACCCGACAGGGGGTCTCAAGAGACCCAGTACTTC; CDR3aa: CATSTPDRGSQETQYF
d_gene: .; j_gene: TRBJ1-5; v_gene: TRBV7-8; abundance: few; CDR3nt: TGTGCCAGCAGCTTGTCAGCCCGCAATCAGCCCCAGCATTTT; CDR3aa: CASSLSARNQPQHF
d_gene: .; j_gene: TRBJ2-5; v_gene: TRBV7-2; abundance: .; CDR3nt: TGTGCCAGCAGCGCAAATCAGGGGAGGGAGACCCAGTACTTC; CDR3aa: CASSANQGRETQYF
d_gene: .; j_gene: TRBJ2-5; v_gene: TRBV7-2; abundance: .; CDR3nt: TGTGCCAGCAGCCCCTTGCGGAGTACCAACCAAGAGACCCAGTACTTC; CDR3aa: CASSPLRSTNQETQYF
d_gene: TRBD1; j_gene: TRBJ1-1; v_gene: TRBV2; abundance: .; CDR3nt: TGTGCCAGCAGTATCCAGGGGGCGAACACTGAAGCTTTCTTT; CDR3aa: CASSIQGANTEAFF
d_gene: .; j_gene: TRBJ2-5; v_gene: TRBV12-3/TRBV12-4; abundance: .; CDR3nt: TGTGCCAGCAGTCCTCCCCCCCCCGGGACCAAGTACTTC; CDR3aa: CASSPPPPGTKYF
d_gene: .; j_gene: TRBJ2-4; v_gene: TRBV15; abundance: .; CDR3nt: TGTGCCACCAGCAGAGATAAAGCAACCAAAAACATTCAGTACTTC; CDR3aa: CATSRDKATKNIQYF
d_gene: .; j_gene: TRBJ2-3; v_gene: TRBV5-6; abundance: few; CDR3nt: TGTGCCAGCAGCTTGGAGGGAGGACGCACAGATACGCAGTATTTT; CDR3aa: CASSLEGGRTDTQYF
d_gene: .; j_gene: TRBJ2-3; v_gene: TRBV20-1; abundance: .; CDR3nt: TGCAGTGCTAGACCGGGGGCGGGACGGGGGCCAACAGATACGCAGTATTTT; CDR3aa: CSARPGAGRGPTDTQYF
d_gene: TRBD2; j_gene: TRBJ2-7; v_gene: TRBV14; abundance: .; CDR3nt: TGTGCCAGCAGCCAAGGAAAAGGACTAGCGGGAGGGCCTTGGTACGAGCAGTACTTC; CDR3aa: CASSQGKGLAGGPWYEQYF
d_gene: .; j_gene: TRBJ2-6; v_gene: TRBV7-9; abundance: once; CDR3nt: TGTGCCAGCAGTATAGTAACTGGGGCCAACGTCCTGACTTTC; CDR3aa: CASSIVTGANVLTF
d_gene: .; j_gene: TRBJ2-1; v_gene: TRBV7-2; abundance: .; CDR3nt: TGTGCCAGCAGCTCGGACTACGGCAATGAGCAGTTCTTC; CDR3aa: CASSSDYGNEQFF
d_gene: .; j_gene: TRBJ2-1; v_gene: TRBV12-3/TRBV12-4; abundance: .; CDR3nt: TGTGCCATACTACTGGGCCCCCGGGGTTACAATGAGCAGTTCTTC; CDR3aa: CAILLGPRGYNEQFF
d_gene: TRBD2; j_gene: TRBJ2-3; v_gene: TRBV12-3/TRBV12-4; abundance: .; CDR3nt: TGTGCCAGCAGTTTGGGACTAGCGGGAGCCTCAGATACGCAGTATTTT; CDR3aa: CASSLGLAGASDTQYF
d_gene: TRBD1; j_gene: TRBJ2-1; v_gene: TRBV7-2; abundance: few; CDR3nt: TGTGCCAGCAGCCCCCACCTGGACAGGGGGGGCAATGAGCAGTTCTTC; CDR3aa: CASSPHLDRGGNEQFF
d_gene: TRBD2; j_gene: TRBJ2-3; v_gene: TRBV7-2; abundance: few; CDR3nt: TGTGCCAGCTTTTTGCGGGGGAGCACAGATACGCAGTATTTT; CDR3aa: CASFLRGSTDTQYF
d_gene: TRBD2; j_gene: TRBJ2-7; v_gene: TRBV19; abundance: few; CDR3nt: TGTGCCAGGCATCTCCCCGAGCGGGGACTAAACATGACCTACGAGCAGTACTTC; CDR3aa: CARHLPERGLNMTYEQYF
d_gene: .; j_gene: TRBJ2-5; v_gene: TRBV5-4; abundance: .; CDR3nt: TGTGCCAGCAGCTTGCCTGGGGGACAAGAGACCCAGTACTTC; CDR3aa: CASSLPGGQETQYF
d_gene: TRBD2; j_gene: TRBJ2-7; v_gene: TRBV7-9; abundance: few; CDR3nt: TGTGCCAGCAGCCTAGCGGGCAGTACAGAGCAGTACTTC; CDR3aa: CASSLAGSTEQYF
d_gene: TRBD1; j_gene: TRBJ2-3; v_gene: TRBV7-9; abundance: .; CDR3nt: TGTGCCAGCAGCAACAGGGGATTCACAGATACGCAGTATTTT; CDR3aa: CASSNRGFTDTQYF
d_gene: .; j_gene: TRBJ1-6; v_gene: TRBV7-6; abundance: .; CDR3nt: TGTGCCAGCAGCTTATTGAGGAATTCACCCCTCCACTTT; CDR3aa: CASSLLRNSPLHF
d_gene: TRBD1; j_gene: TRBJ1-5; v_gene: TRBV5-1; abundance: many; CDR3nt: TGCGCCAGCAGCGTCAATACAGGGGAAGGCCAGCCCCAGCATTTT; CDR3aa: CASSVNTGEGQPQHF
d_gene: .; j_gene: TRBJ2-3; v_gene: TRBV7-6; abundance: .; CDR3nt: TGTGCCAGCAGCTTAGGGGAGACTAGCACAGATACGCAGTATTTT; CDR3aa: CASSLGETSTDTQYF
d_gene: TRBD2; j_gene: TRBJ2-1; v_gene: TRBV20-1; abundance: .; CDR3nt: TGCAGTGCTAGAGATCCGGCTAGCGGTTACAATGAGCAGTTCTTC; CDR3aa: CSARDPASGYNEQFF
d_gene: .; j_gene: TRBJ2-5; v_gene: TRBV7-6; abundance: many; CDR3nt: TGTGCCAGCAGCTTAGGGTCCAGGGGAGAGACCCAGTACTTC; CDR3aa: CASSLGSRGETQYF
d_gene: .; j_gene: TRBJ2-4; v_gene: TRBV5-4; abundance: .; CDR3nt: TGTGCCAGCAGCTTGGCCGCCGGAGAAAACATTCAGTACTTC; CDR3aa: CASSLAAGENIQYF
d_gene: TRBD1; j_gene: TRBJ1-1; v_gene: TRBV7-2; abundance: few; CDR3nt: TGTGCCAGCAGCTCTTTAAAGACAGGGGGCTTTACTGAAGCTTTCTTT; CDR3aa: CASSSLKTGGFTEAFF
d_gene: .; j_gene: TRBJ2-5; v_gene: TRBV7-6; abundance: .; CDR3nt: TGTGCCAGCAGCTGGACAAGGCAAGAGACCCAGTACTTC; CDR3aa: CASSWTRQETQYF
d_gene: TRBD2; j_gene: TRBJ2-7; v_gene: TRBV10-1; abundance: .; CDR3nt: TGCGCCAGCAGTCCGACTAGCGGGGGATACTACGAGCAGTACTTC; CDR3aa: CASSPTSGGYYEQYF
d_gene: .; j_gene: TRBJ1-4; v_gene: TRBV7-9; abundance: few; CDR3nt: TGTGCCAGCGCCCCACGGGAGTCAACTAATGAAAAACTGTTTTTT; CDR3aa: CASAPRESTNEKLFF
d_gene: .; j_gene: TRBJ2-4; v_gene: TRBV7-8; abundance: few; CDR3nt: TGTGCCAGCAGCCCTAACCGTTGGAGGCAAGCCAAAAACATTCAGTACTTC; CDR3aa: CASSPNRWRQAKNIQYF
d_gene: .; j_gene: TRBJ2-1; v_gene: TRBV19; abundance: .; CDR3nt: TGTGCCAGTAGTATAGCAGGGATAGACAATGAGCAGTTCTTC; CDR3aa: CASSIAGIDNEQFF
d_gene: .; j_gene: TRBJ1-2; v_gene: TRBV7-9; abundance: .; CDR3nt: TGTGCCAGCAGCAGCGACAGATACTATGGCTACACCTTC; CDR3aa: CASSSDRYYGYTF
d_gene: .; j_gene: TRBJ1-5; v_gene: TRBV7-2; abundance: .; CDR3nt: TGTGCCAGCAGCCGGCGAGGTACAAGATTTGCGAGCAATCAGCCCCAGCATTTT; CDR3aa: CASSRRGTRFASNQPQHF
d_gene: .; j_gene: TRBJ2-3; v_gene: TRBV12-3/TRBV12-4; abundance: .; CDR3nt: TGTGCCAGCGCGGGGCGCCGGAGCACAGATACGCAGTATTTT; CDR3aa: CASAGRRSTDTQYF
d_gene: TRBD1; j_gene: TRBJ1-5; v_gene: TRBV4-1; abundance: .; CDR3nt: TGCGCCAGCAGCCAAGGTCGTCCTGGGACAGGGCTTCAGCCCCAGCATTTT; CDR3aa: CASSQGRPGTGLQPQHF
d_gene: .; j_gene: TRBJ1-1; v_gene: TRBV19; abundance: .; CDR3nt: TGTGCCAGTAGTATAGTCAGCGTACGATCTGAAGCTTTCTTT; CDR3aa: CASSIVSVRSEAFF
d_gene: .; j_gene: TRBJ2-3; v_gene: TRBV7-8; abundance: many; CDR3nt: TGTGCCAGCAGCTTAGAAGGGGCGGGTACAGATACGCAGTATTTT; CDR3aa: CASSLEGAGTDTQYF
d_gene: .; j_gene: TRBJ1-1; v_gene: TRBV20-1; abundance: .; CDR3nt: TGCAGTGCCCTAAGGCGCGACGGAGCTTTCTTT; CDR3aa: CSALRRDGAFF
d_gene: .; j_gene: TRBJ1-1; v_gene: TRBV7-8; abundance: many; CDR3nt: TGTGCCAGCAGCTTAGCGGCAGGTAACACTGAAGCTTTCTTT; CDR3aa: CASSLAAGNTEAFF
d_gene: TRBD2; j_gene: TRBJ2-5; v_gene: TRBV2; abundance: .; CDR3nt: TGTGGCAGCGGGGGAAACCAAGAGACCCAGTACTTC; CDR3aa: CGSGGNQETQYF
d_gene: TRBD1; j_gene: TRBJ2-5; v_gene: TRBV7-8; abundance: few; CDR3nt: TGTGCCAGCAGCCGTTCGGGGCCTCGACAGGGGGCCCGGGAGACCCAGTACTTC; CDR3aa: CASSRSGPRQGARETQYF
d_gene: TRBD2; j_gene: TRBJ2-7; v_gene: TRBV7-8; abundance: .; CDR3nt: TGTGCCAGCAGCTTAGGGCGGGGGGACACCGATAGACAATACTTC; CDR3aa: CASSLGRGDTDRQYF
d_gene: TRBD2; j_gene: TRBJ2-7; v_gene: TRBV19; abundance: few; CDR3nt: TGTGCCAGTAGTCGGCTAGCGGGAGACGAGCAGTACTTC; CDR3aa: CASSRLAGDEQYF
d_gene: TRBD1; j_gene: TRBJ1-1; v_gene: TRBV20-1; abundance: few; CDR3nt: TGCAGTGCATTAACGGGACAGGGAGGGACTGAAGCTTTCTTT; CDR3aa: CSALTGQGGTEAFF
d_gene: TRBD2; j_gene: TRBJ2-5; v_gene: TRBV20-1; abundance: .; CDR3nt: TGCAGTGCTCCAAGACTAGCGGGGGGGGGAGAGACCCAGTACTTC; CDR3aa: CSAPRLAGGGETQYF